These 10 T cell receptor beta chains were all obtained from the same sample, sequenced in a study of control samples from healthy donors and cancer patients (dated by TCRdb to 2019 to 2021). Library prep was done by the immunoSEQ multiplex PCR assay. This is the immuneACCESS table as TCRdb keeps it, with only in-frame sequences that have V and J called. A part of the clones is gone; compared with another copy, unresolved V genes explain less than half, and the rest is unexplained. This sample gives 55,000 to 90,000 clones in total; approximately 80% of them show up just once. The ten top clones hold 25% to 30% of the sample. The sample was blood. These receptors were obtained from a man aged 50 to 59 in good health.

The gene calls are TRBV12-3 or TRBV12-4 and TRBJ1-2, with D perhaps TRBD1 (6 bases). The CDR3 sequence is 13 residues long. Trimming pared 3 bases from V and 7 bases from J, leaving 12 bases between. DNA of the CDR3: TGTGCCAGCAGTTTCGAAGGGGGAGGTGGCTACACCTTC. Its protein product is CASSFEGGGGYTF.

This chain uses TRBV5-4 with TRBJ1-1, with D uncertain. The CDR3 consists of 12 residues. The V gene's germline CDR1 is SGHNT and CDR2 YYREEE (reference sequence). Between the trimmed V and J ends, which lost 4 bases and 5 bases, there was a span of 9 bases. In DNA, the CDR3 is TGTGCCAGCAGCACTCGTGGGACTGAAGCTTTCTTT. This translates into CASSTRGTEAFF.

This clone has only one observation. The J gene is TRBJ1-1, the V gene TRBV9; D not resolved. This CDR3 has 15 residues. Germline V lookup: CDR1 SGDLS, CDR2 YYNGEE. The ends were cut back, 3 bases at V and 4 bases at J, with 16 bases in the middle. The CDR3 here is CASSGSKPGITEAFF. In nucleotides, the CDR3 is TGTGCCAGCAGCGGGTCGAAGCCGGGAATCACTGAAGCTTTCTTT.

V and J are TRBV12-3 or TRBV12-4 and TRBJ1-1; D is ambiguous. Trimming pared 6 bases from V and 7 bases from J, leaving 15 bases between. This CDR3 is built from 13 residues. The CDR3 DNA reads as TGTGCCAGCAGGTACCTGGGGAAGGTTGAAGCTTTCTTT. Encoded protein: CASRYLGKVEAFF.

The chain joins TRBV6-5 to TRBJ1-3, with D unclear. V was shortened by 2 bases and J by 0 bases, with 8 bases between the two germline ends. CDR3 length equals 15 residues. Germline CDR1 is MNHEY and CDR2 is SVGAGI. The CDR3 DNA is TGTGCCAGCAGTTACACACAGAGCTCTGGAAACACCATATATTTT. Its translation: CASSYTQSSGNTIYF.

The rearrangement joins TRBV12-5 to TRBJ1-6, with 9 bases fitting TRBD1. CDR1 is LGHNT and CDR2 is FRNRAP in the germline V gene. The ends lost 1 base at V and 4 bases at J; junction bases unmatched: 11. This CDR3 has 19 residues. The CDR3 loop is CASGLAKLSGQGYNSPLHF. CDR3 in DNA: TGTGCTAGTGGTTTGGCAAAACTGTCGGGACAGGGATATAATTCACCCCTCCACTTT.

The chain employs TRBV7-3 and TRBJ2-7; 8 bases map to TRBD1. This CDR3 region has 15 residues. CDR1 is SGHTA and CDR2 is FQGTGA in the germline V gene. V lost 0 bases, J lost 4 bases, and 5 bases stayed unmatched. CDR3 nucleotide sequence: TGTGCCAGCAGCTTAACCGCAGGGGGCCTATACGAGCAGTACTTC. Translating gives CASSLTAGGLYEQYF.

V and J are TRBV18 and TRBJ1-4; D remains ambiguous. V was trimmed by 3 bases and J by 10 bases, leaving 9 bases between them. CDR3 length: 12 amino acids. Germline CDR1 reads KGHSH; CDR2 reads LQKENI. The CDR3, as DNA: TGTGCCAGCTCACCTATATTAGGAAAACTGTTTTTT. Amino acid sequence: CASSPILGKLFF.

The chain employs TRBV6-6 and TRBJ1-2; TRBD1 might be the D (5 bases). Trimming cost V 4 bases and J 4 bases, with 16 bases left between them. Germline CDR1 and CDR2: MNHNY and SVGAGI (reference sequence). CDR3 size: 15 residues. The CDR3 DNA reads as TGTGCCAGCAGTTCCCCAGGGCGCCTTGGCTATGGCTACACCTTC. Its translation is CASSSPGRLGYGYTF.

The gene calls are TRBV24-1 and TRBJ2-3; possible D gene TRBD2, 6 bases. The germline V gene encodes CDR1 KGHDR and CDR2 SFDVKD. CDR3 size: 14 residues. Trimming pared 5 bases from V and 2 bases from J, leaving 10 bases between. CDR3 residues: CATSGGGTTDTQYF. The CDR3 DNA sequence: TGTGCCACCAGTGGTGGGGGGACCACAGATACGCAGTATTTT.